This T cell receptor (beta chain) was observed in a study of early T cells in non-severe SARS-CoV-2 infection. Overall study: Unsorted whole blood bulk RNA was sequenced, with unpaired chains.

This clonotype was recorded at least ten times. Its antigen is not known. Unique molecular identifiers (one per individual cDNA molecule) were attached. TCRdb processed the 5' RACE reads anew with MiXCR; each CDR3 protein has one entry. The table lists 60,000 to 75,000 distinct CDR3 sequences, 12% of them singletons. Study-wide results and limits: The study's VDJdb matching favored anti-spike CD8 responses and missed private and CD4 specificities.

The source is an adult who was a healthcare worker with PCR-confirmed SARS-CoV-2 infection or an uninfected control (not recorded which). The sample was whole blood.

CDR3 sequence: CASSPDLRYNEKLFF. CDR3 sequence (DNA): TGTGCCAGTAGTCCCGACCTCCGATACAATGAAAAACTGTTTTTT. The chain joins TRBV19 to TRBJ1-4; D ambiguous. This CDR3 is 15 amino acids long. The ends were cut back, 5 bases at V and 5 bases at J, with 15 bases in the middle. Germline CDR1 and CDR2: LNHDA and SQIVND (reference sequence). Full variable domain (rest looked up from reference TRBV19 and TRBJ1-4): DGGITQSPKYLFRKEGQNVTLSCEQNLNHDAMYWYRQDPGQGLRLIYYSQIVNDFQKGDIAEGYSVSREKKESFPLTVTSAQKNPTAFYLCASSPDLRYNEKLFFGSGTQLSVL.